A single sample is the source of the 5 T cell receptor beta chains below, sequenced in a study of blood T cell repertoires in COVID-19. The method was immunoSEQ multiplex PCR; TCRdb's version includes in-frame clones alone and lacks a portion of them. The sample holds about 150,000 clones, 84% seen once. Material for sequencing was peripheral blood. Receptors were obtained from a woman aged 50 to 60 with acute or convalescent COVID-19.

This rearrangement joins TRBV15 to TRBJ1-3; a weak D match, TRBD1 (5 bases). This CDR3 comprises 14 residues. The germline gives CDR1 LNHNV, CDR2 YYDKDF (reference sequence). Trimming removed 4 bases from V and 1 base from J, with 8 bases in between. CDR3 amino acids: CATSTRVSGNTIYF. The CDR3 DNA is TGTGCCACCAGCACCAGGGTATCTGGAAACACCATATATTTT.

This chain uses TRBV27 with TRBJ1-2; D is unresolved. V shed 2 bases and J shed 6 bases, with 10 bases lying between them. This CDR3 spans 13 amino acids. Germline V gene lookup returns CDR1 MNHEY and CDR2 SMNVEV (reference sequence). The CDR3 DNA follows: TGTGCCAGCAGTTTAGATGCCGGGAATGGCTACACCTTC. Encoded protein: CASSLDAGNGYTF.

In this sample, this clone turned up a few times. The chain couples TRBV28 to TRBJ1-3, with 7 bases lining up with TRBD1. CDR1 and CDR2 (germline): MDHEN, SYDVKM. The CDR3 length is 17 residues. V was pared by 4 bases and J by 0 bases, with 9 bases of the junction left unmatched. The DNA for the CDR3 is TGTGCCAGCAGTTCCGCCGGGACAGAATTCTCTGGAAACACCATATATTTT. Amino acids: CASSSAGTEFSGNTIYF.

The chain recombines TRBV20-1 with TRBJ2-5; TRBD2 aligns across 8 bases. The CDR3 contains 15 residues. In germline, CDR1 is DFQATT, CDR2 SNEGSKA (reference sequence). V lost 3 bases and J lost 0; bases outside the gene matches: 6. The CDR3 reads CSASRGSGDQETQYF. The CDR3 DNA sequence: TGCAGTGCTAGTCGGGGTAGCGGGGACCAAGAGACCCAGTACTTC.

This clone was counted only a few times. The V call is TRBV6-5, the J call TRBJ2-1; 8 bases match TRBD1. Germline V gives CDR1 MNHEY, CDR2 SVGAGI. The CDR3 has 14 residues. V lost 6 bases and J lost 5; bases outside the gene matches: 6. The CDR3 protein is CASSPGGANNEQFF. DNA for the CDR3: TGTGCCAGCAGCCCAGGGGGCGCGAACAATGAGCAGTTCTTC.